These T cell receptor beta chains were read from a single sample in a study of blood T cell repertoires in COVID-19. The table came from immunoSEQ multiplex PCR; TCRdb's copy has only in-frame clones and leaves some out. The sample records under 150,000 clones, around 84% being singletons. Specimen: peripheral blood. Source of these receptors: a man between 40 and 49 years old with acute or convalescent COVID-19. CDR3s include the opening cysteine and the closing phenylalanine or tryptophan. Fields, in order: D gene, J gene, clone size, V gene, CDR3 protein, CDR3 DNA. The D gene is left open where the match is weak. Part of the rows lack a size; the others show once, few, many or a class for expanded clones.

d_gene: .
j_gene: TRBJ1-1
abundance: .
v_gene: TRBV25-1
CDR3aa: CASLPDPAQGTEAFF
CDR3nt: TGTGCCAGCCTTCCCGACCCTGCCCAGGGCACTGAAGCTTTCTTT

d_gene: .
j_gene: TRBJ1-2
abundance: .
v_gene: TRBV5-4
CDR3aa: CASSLRWTVDGYTF
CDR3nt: TGTGCCAGCAGCTTAAGGTGGACAGTAGATGGCTACACCTTC

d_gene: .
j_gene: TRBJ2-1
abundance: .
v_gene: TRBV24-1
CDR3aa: CATPRDEQFF
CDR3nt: TGTGCCACCCCCCGGGATGAGCAGTTCTTC

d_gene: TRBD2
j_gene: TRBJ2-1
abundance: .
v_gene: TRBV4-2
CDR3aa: CASSQDPGLAGGRSYNEQFF
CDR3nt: TGTGCCAGCAGCCAAGATCCGGGGCTAGCGGGGGGGCGCTCCTACAATGAGCAGTTCTTC

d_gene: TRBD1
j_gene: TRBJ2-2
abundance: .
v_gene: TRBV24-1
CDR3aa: CATSDFRTGVTGELFF
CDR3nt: TGTGCCACCAGTGATTTCAGGACAGGGGTTACCGGGGAGCTGTTTTTT

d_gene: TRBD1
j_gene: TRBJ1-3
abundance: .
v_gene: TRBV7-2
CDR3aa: CASTHGGNRGTGNTIYF
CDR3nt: TGTGCCAGCACCCATGGCGGGAACAGGGGGACTGGAAACACCATATATTTT

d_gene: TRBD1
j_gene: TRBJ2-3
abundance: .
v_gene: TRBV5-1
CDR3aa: CASSRGQASTDTQYF
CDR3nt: TGCGCCAGCAGTCGGGGACAGGCAAGCACAGATACGCAGTATTTT

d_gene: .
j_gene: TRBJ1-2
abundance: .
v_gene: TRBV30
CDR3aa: CAWDRSYGYTF
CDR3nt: TGTGCCTGGGACAGAAGCTATGGCTACACCTTC

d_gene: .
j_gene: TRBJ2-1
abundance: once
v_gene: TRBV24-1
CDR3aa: CATSDFRGGVYNEQFF
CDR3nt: TGTGCCACCAGTGATTTCAGGGGTGGGGTTTACAATGAGCAGTTCTTC

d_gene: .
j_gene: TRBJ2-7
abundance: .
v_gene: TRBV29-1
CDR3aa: CSAKGQTSSYEQYF
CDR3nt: TGCAGCGCTAAGGGACAAACGAGCTCCTACGAGCAGTACTTC

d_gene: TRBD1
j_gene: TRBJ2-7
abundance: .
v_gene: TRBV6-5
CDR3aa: CASSYLGRGTYEQYF
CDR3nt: TGTGCCAGCAGTTACTTAGGCAGGGGGACCTACGAGCAGTACTTC

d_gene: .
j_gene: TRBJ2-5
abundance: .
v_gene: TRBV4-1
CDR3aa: CASSQEGPGAQYF
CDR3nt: TGCGCCAGCAGCCAAGAAGGTCCCGGGGCCCAGTACTTC

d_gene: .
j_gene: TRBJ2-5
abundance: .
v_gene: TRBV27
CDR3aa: CASSSSTGYETQYF
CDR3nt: TGTGCCAGCAGTTCCTCGACAGGTTATGAGACCCAGTACTTC

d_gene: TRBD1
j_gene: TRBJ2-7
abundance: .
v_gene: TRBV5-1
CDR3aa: CASSLVGTGLSYEQYF
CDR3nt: TGCGCCAGCAGCTTGGTAGGGACAGGGTTGTCCTACGAGCAGTACTTC

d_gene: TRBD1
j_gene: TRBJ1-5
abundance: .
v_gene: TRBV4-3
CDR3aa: CASSQQLQGAGQPQHF
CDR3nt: TGCGCCAGCAGCCAACAACTTCAGGGGGCTGGGCAGCCCCAGCATTTT

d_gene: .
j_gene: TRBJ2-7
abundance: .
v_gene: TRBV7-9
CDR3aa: CASSPGGYEQYF
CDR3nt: TGTGCCAGCAGCCCAGGGGGGTACGAGCAGTACTTC

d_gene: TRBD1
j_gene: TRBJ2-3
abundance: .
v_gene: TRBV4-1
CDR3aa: CASSQRTQGAATDTQYF
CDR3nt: TGCGCCAGCAGCCAACGGACCCAGGGGGCCGCCACAGATACGCAGTATTTT

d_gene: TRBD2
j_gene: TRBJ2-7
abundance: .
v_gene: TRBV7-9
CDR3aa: CASSRQAGSSYEQYF
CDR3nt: TGTGCCAGCAGCCGCCAAGCGGGGAGCTCCTACGAGCAGTACTTC

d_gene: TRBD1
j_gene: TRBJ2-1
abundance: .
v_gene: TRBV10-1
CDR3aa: CASKYRDRGYNEQFF
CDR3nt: TGCGCCAGCAAATACCGGGACAGGGGCTACAATGAGCAGTTCTTC

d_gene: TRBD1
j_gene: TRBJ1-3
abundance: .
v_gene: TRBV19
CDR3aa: CASSMQGAGNTIYF
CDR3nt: TGTGCCAGTAGTATGCAGGGGGCTGGAAACACCATATATTTT

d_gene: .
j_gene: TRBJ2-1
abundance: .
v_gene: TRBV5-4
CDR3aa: CASSVNSNEQFF
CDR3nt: TGTGCCAGCAGCGTGAACAGCAATGAGCAGTTCTTC

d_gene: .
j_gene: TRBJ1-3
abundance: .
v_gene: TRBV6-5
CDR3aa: CASSCPGDIAGDTIYF
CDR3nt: TGTGCCAGCAGTTGCCCCGGGGACATTGCGGGGGACACCATATATTTT

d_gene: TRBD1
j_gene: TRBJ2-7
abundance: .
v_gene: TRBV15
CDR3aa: CATSAGTAYEQYF
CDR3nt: TGTGCCACCAGCGCCGGGACAGCCTACGAGCAGTACTTC

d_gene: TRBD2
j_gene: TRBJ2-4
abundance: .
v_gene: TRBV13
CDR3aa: CASSPNRGAGKNIQYF
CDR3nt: TGTGCCAGCAGCCCAAATAGGGGAGCGGGGAAAAACATTCAGTACTTC

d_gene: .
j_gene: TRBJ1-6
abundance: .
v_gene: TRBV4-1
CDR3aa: CASSQGISTGGSPLHF
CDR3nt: TGCGCCAGCAGCCAAGGTATTTCGACGGGGGGTTCACCCCTCCACTTT

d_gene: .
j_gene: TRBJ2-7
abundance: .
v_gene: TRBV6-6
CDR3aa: CASDSGEGNEQYF
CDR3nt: TGTGCCAGCGATTCCGGGGAAGGCAACGAGCAGTACTTC

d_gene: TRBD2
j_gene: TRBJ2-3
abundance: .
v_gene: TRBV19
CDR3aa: CASSIGAGGWTDTQYF
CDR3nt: TGTGCCAGTAGTATAGGCGCCGGGGGGTGGACAGATACGCAGTATTTT

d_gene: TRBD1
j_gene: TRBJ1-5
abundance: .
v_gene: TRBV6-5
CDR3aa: CASRGQRSSNQPQHF
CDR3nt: TGTGCCAGCAGGGGACAGCGAAGTAGCAATCAGCCCCAGCATTTT

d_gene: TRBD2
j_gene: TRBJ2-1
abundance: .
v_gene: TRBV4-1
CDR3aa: CASSQLPGGPFNEQFF
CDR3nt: TGCGCCAGCAGCCAACTCCCGGGGGGGCCTTTTAATGAGCAGTTCTTC

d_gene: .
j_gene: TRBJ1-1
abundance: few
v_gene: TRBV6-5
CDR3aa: CASSWGFQAFF
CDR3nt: TGTGCCAGCAGTTGGGGCTTTCAAGCTTTCTTT

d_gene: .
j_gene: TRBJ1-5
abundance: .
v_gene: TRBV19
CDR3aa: CASSDPARAFSNQPQHF
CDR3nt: TGTGCCAGTAGCGACCCGGCCAGGGCCTTTAGCAATCAGCCCCAGCATTTT

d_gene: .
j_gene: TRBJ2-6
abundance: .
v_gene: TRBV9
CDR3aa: CASTYTGSSGANVLTF
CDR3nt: TGTGCCAGCACGTACACAGGGAGCTCTGGGGCCAACGTCCTGACTTTC

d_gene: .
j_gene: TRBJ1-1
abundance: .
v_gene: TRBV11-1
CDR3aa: CASSLIGDSEAFF
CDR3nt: TGTGCCAGCAGCTTAATCGGGGATTCCGAAGCTTTCTTT

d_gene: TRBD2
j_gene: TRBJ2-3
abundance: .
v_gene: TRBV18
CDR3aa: CASSPLAGRTDTQYF
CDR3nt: TGTGCCAGCTCACCCTTAGCGGGACGCACAGATACGCAGTATTTT

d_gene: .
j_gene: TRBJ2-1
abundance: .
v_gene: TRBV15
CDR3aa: CATSRDSGSYNEQFF
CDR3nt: TGTGCCACCAGCAGAGATTCCGGCTCCTACAATGAGCAGTTCTTC

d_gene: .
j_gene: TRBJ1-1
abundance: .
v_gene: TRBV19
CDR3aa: CASSPQGWAEAFF
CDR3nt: TGTGCCAGTAGTCCCCAGGGTTGGGCTGAAGCTTTCTTT

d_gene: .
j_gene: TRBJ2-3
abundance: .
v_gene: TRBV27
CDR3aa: CASSSRSSTDTQYF
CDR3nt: TGTGCCAGCAGTTCGAGATCTAGCACAGATACGCAGTATTTT

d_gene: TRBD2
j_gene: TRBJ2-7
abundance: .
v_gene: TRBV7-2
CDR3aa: CASSVGGSYEQYF
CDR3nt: TGTGCCAGCAGCGTCGGGGGGTCCTACGAGCAGTACTTC

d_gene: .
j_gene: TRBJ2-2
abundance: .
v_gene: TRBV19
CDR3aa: CASSNPSQQGNTGELFF
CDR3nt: TGTGCCAGTAGTAACCCGTCACAACAGGGGAACACCGGGGAGCTGTTTTTT

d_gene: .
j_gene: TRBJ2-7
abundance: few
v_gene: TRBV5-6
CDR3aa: CASSLLGRALPYEQYF
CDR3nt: TGTGCCAGCAGCTTGTTGGGCAGGGCTCTACCCTACGAGCAGTACTTC

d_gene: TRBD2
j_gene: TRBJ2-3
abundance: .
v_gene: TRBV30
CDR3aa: CAWSVLLAGGDTQYF
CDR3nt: TGTGCCTGGAGTGTTTTACTAGCGGGGGGGGATACGCAGTATTTT

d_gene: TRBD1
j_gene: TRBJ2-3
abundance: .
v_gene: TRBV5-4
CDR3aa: CASSLRTGVADTQYF
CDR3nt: TGTGCCAGCAGCTTGAGGACAGGGGTTGCAGATACGCAGTATTTT

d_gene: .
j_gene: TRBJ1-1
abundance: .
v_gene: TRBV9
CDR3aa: CASSPRGWTEAFF
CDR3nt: TGTGCCAGCAGCCCCCGGGGGTGGACTGAAGCTTTCTTT

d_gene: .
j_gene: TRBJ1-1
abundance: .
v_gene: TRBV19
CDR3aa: CASSMAAGMNTEAFF
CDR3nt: TGTGCCAGTAGTATGGCTGCAGGGATGAACACTGAAGCTTTCTTT

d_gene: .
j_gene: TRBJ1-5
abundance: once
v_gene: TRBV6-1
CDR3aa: CASSDAITGNQPQHF
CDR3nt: TGTGCCAGCAGTGACGCTATCACGGGCAATCAGCCCCAGCATTTT

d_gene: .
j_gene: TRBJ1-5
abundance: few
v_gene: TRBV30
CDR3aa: CAWSLGGGQPQHF
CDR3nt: TGTGCCTGGAGTTTGGGAGGGGGACAGCCCCAGCATTTT

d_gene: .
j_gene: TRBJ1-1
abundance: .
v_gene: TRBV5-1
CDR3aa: CASSLGGDTEAFF
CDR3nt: TGCGCCAGCAGCTTAGGGGGGGACACTGAAGCTTTCTTT

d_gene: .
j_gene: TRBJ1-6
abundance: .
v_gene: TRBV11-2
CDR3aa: CASRPLKTYNSPLHF
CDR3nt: TGTGCCAGCAGACCTCTGAAGACTTATAATTCACCCCTCCACTTT

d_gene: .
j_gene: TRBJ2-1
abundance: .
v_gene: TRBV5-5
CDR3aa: CASSLEYNSYNEQFF
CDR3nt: TGTGCCAGCAGCTTGGAATACAACTCCTACAATGAGCAGTTCTTC

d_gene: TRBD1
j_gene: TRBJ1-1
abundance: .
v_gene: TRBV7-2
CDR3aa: CASSFRDRNTEAFF
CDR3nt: TGTGCCAGCAGCTTCCGGGACAGGAACACTGAAGCTTTCTTT

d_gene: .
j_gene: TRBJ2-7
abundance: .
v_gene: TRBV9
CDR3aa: CASSVSFGSYEQYF
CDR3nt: TGTGCCAGCAGCGTAAGCTTTGGCTCCTACGAGCAGTACTTC

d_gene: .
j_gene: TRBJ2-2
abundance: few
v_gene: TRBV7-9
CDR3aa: CASRHNNANTGELFF
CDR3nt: TGTGCCAGCAGGCATAACAACGCGAACACCGGGGAGCTGTTTTTT